These 30 T cell receptor beta chains were all obtained from the same sample, sequenced in a study of T cell changes during pregnancy in multiple sclerosis. Data came from immunoSEQ multiplex PCR; TCRdb stores just in-frame clones and leaves some out. The sample records 19,000 or so clones, roughly 86% being singletons. The sample consisted of CD8+ T cells from peripheral blood mononuclear cells, taken after pregnancy. The receptors shown here come from a female donor in good health, enrolled as a control in a pregnancy study.

The CDR3 here is CASSPGGIYTQYF. The CDR3 coding sequence is TGTGCCAGCAGTCCCGGGGGGATCTATACGCAGTATTTT. This chain joins TRBV6-5 and TRBJ2-3, with 7 bases fitting TRBD2. Germline V gives CDR1 MNHEY, CDR2 SVGAGI. Trimming at V came to 5 bases and at J to 7 bases, leaving 6 bases not matched to a gene. The CDR3 contains 13 residues.

By share of the sample, this clone is medium-sized. This chain connects TRBV13 to TRBJ1-2; 11 bases are a match to TRBD1. The CDR3 length is 14 residues. V dropped 3 bases and J dropped 4; count of bases not matched to a gene: 1. Germline V gives CDR1 PRHDT, CDR2 FYEKMQ (reference sequence). CDR3 coding DNA: TGTGCCAGCAGCTTCGGGACAGGGGGCTATGGCTACACCTTC. It specifies CASSFGTGGYGYTF.

J is TRBJ2-2 and V is TRBV6-1; D possibly corresponds to TRBD2 (7 bases). V was trimmed by 8 bases and J by 3 bases, leaving 16 bases between them. Germline V CDR1 and CDR2: MNHNS, SASEGT. The CDR3 length is 15 residues. The CDR3 loop reads CASPRGGDHTGELFF. CDR3 nucleotides: TGTGCCAGCCCCCGAGGGGGGGACCACACCGGGGAGCTGTTTTTT.

The chain carries TRBV30 and TRBJ1-1; D ambiguous. V dropped 0 bases and J dropped 5 bases, with 13 bases sitting between them. The CDR3 runs to 14 residues. The germline V gene has CDR1 GTSNPN and CDR2 SVGIG (reference sequence). In DNA, the CDR3 is TGTGCCTGGAGTGTACTACTTTGGAGGACTGAAGCTTTCTTT. Residues: CAWSVLLWRTEAFF.

Only one count was recorded for this clone. The J gene is TRBJ1-5, the V gene TRBV2; 8 positions agree with TRBD1. CDR3 length: 15 residues. With 7 bases clipped from V and 0 bases from J, the junction kept 5 bases outside the gene matches. The germline CDR1 and CDR2 sequences are SNHLY and FYNNEI. The CDR3 DNA reads TGTGCCAGCACCCTGACAGGGGCTAGCAATCAGCCCCAGCATTTT. It specifies CASTLTGASNQPQHF.

The gene calls are TRBV5-1 and TRBJ2-3; the match to TRBD1 covers 8 bases. V gave up 0 bases and J gave up 5 bases; unmatched junction bases: 8. This CDR3 comprises 16 residues. Germline V gives CDR1 SGHRS, CDR2 YFSETQ. The CDR3 spells CASSLVAQGVEDTQYF. Written as DNA, the CDR3 is TGCGCCAGCAGCTTGGTAGCACAGGGGGTTGAAGATACGCAGTATTTT.

This clone was recorded only once. This chain uses TRBV10-3 with TRBJ2-5; TRBD2 matches at 10 bases. Germline V CDR1 and CDR2: ENHRY, SYGVKD. CDR3 length: 19 residues. The junction had 18 bases not matched to a gene; V was cut back by 3 bases and J by 5 bases. In DNA form, the CDR3 reads TGTGCCATCAGTGACGTGAGGGGCAGCGGGGGGGAAACCTTGGAGACCCAGTACTTC. Translated, it gives CAISDVRGSGGETLETQYF.

The rearrangement links TRBV11-2 to TRBJ2-7, with D perhaps TRBD1 (6 bases). CDR1 and CDR2 (germline): SGHAT, FQNNGV. The CDR3 loop spans 13 amino acids. V was pared by 4 bases and J by 5 bases, with 12 bases between. CDR3 nucleotide sequence: TGTGCCAGCAGCTCTGCAGGGGACGACGAGCAGTACTTC. Residues: CASSSAGDDEQYF.

The rearrangement uses TRBV5-1 and TRBJ2-5; D might be TRBD2 (6 bases). The last part of the DNA fits TRBJ2-7 better; the J call may be wrong. Germline V gene data show CDR1 as SGHRS and CDR2 as YFSETQ. CDR3 length: 13 residues. The CDR3 DNA reads TGCGCCAGCAGCTCTGGACTATCCTACGAGCAGTACTTC. Protein sequence: CASSSGLSYEQYF.

V usage is TRBV28 and J usage is TRBJ2-7; D is uncertain. The CDR3 is made up of 13 amino acids. The V gene lost 7 bases and the J gene lost 2 bases, with 12 bases spanning the gap. CDR1 and CDR2 (germline): MDHEN, SYDVKM. Here the CDR3 reads CASTRDGAYEQYF. In nucleotides, the CDR3 is TGTGCCAGCACAAGAGACGGAGCCTACGAGCAGTACTTC.

The V gene is TRBV7-9, the J gene TRBJ2-1, with 8 nucleotides matching TRBD2. The ends lost 2 bases at V and 7 bases at J; junction bases unmatched: 4. The CDR3 is 14 residues long. Germline CDR1 reads SEHNR; CDR2 reads FQNEAQ (reference sequence). DNA for the CDR3: TGTGCCAGCAGCTTACCTACTAGCGGTAATGAGCAGTTCTTC. It translates to CASSLPTSGNEQFF.

This chain uses TRBV10-3 with TRBJ2-7; TRBD2 is a possible D gene (6 bases). There are 14 residues in the CDR3. The germline V gene encodes CDR1 ENHRY and CDR2 SYGVKD. Trimming left V 3 bases short and J 3 bases short, with 12 bases between. CDR3 sequence reads: CAISDPGDLYEQYF. The CDR3 nucleotides are TGTGCCATCAGTGACCCGGGGGACCTCTACGAGCAGTACTTC.

The V and J genes are TRBV6-5 and TRBJ1-5; 12 nucleotides line up with TRBD1. There are 16 residues in the CDR3. Germline V gene data show CDR1 as MNHEY and CDR2 as SVGAGI. V lost 4 bases and J lost 3; bases outside the gene matches: 4. CDR3 loop: CASSLGQGAYNQPQHF. DNA for the CDR3: TGTGCCAGCAGTTTGGGACAGGGGGCCTACAATCAGCCCCAGCATTTT.

The chain is built from TRBV5-1 and TRBJ2-1, with 12 positions matching TRBD2. The CDR3 contains 16 residues. Looked up from germline, CDR1 is SGHRS and CDR2 is YFSETQ. Trimming removed 5 bases from V and 10 bases from J; junction bases left unmatched: 13. The CDR3 protein is CASSSTSGSLKGEQFF. In nucleotides, the CDR3 is TGCGCCAGCAGTTCGACTAGCGGGAGCTTAAAAGGCGAGCAGTTCTTC.

This clone was observed a single time. The rearrangement uses TRBV7-2 and TRBJ1-1; D gene unclear. CDR1 and CDR2 from the germline V gene are SGHTA and FQGNSA. The CDR3 consists of 15 residues. V was trimmed by 2 bases and J by 2 bases, leaving 12 bases between them. This CDR3 is CASSLLRETNTEAFF. The CDR3 nucleotides read TGTGCCAGCAGCTTATTACGGGAGACTAACACTGAAGCTTTCTTT.

The chain has TRBV27 and TRBJ1-1, with 8 nucleotides matching TRBD1. Germline CDR1 reads MNHEY; CDR2 reads SMNVEV (reference sequence). With V trimmed by 5 bases and J by 3 bases, 5 bases remained unmatched. This CDR3 has 14 amino acids. CDR3 in DNA: TGTGCCAGCAGTATACAGGGGGGAGACACTGAAGCTTTCTTT. Amino acids: CASSIQGGDTEAFF.

The chain links TRBV9 to TRBJ1-2; TRBD1 agrees at 7 bases. CDR1 is SGDLS, CDR2 YYNGEE, per germline. V lost 0 bases to trimming and J lost 8 bases; unmatched junction nucleotides: 7. This CDR3 contains 14 residues. CDR3 bases: TGTGCCAGCAGCGTAGAATTCACAGGGGAGGGCTACACCTTC. The encoded protein is CASSVEFTGEGYTF.

DNA for the CDR3: TGTGCCAGCAGTTCAACGGACAGAGCTTCTTTGAACACTGAAGCTTTCTTT. It encodes CASSSTDRASLNTEAFF. The chain uses TRBV27 and TRBJ1-1; D might be TRBD1 (6 bases). The CDR3 is made up of 17 amino acids. CDR1 MNHEY and CDR2 SMNVEV come from the germline V gene (reference sequence). V dropped 4 bases and J dropped 0 bases, with 18 bases sitting between them.

This clone was recorded once. The chain carries TRBV6-1 and TRBJ2-5; possibly TRBD2 for D (5 bases). The CDR3 totals 17 residues. Trimming stripped 1 base from V and 5 bases from J, with 20 bases between. Germline CDR1 and CDR2: MNHNS and SASEGT. CDR3 in DNA: TGTGCCAGCAGTGAAGGGCCTGGAGGTGGTTTTGGGGAGACCCAGTACTTC. It codes for CASSEGPGGGFGETQYF.

The J gene is TRBJ2-5, the V gene TRBV6-5; 16 nucleotides align to TRBD2. The V gene end was trimmed by 0 bases and the J gene end by 5 bases; junction bases not matched to a gene: 0. The CDR3 totals 16 residues. Germline CDR1 MNHEY, CDR2 SVGAGI. CDR3: CASSYSGLAGGETQYF. In DNA form, the CDR3 reads TGTGCCAGCAGTTACTCGGGACTAGCGGGAGGGGAGACCCAGTACTTC.

This chain links TRBV6-5 with TRBJ2-5; 8 nucleotides match TRBD2. CDR3 length: 14 residues. The germline V gene encodes CDR1 MNHEY and CDR2 SVGAGI. J lost 5 bases, V lost 10 bases, and 12 bases had no gene match. The DNA of the CDR3 is TGTGCCACAACGTCGAGAGGCGGGAGGGAGACCCAGTACTTC. It encodes CATTSRGGRETQYF.

The chain carries TRBV21-1 and TRBJ2-1; the table names TRBD1, a call not compared with the DNA. TRBV21-1 is an annotated pseudogene. CDR3 length: 16 residues. In nucleotides, the CDR3 is TGTGCCAGCAGCACCAATCATACGTTCGTGGGCTATGAGCAGTTCTTC. It is translated as CASSTNHTFVGYEQFF.

This rearrangement joins TRBV4-1 to TRBJ2-7; tentatively, D is TRBD1 (5 bases). CDR1 and CDR2 from the germline V gene are MGHRA and YSYEKL. The CDR3 is made up of 14 amino acids. The V and J ends lost 0 bases and 3 bases respectively, with 9 bases between them. CDR3 region: CASSQDGRGYEQYF. The CDR3 DNA reads as TGCGCCAGCAGCCAAGATGGAAGGGGCTACGAGCAGTACTTC.

The V and J genes are TRBV19 and TRBJ2-2, with D tentatively TRBD1 (5 bases). The CDR3 extends over 15 amino acids. The V end was cut by 5 bases, the J end by 1 base, with 11 bases between. Germline V gene data show CDR1 as LNHDA and CDR2 as SQIVND (reference sequence). The CDR3 here is CASSAYQGNTGELFF. The CDR3, as DNA: TGTGCCAGTAGTGCGTATCAGGGGAACACCGGGGAGCTGTTTTTT.

This chain connects TRBV5-5 to TRBJ2-3; TRBD2 matches at 7 bases. V shed 4 bases, J shed 0 bases, and the junction held 2 bases outside the gene matches. The length of the CDR3 is 14 residues. In germline, CDR1 is SGHKS, CDR2 YYEKEE (reference sequence). The CDR3 region has the DNA TGTGCCAGCAGCCTCGGGGGGAGCACAGATACGCAGTATTTT. Amino acid sequence: CASSLGGSTDTQYF.

J is TRBJ2-3 and V is TRBV5-8; 10 bases align to TRBD1. There are 15 residues in the CDR3. J lost 4 bases, V lost 4 bases, and 6 bases had no gene match. Per germline, CDR1 SGHTS and CDR2 YDEGEE. This CDR3 is CASSDRDRGPDTQYF. Here the CDR3 DNA reads TGTGCCAGCAGCGACCGGGACAGGGGACCAGATACGCAGTATTTT.

The chain has TRBV11-2 and TRBJ2-5; tentative D call: TRBD2 (5 bases). Per the germline V gene, CDR1 is SGHAT and CDR2 is FQNNGV. V gave up 1 base and J gave up 5 bases, with 14 bases separating them. CDR3 size: 15 residues. The CDR3 sequence is CASSLGVGERETQYF. DNA of the CDR3: TGTGCCAGCAGCTTAGGTGTTGGGGAGCGTGAGACCCAGTACTTC.

V and J are TRBV4-2 and TRBJ1-2, with D perhaps matching TRBD1 (6 bases). The CDR3 extends over 12 amino acids. Deletions cut 4 bases from V and 6 bases from J, with 9 bases between. Germline values: CDR1 LGHNA, CDR2 YNFKEQ. Written as DNA, the CDR3 is TGTGCCAGCAGCCCGTCAGGGGATGGCTACACCTTC. It translates to CASSPSGDGYTF.

In its sample, this clone is large. V is TRBV12-2 and J is TRBJ2-1; the listed D gene, TRBD2, was not tested against the DNA. TRBV12-2 is labeled a pseudogene. The CDR3 runs to 14 residues. CDR3 bases: TGTGCAAGTCGCTTAGATCGACTCGACGGTGAGCAGTTCTTC. It encodes CASRLDRLDGEQFF.

This clone was seen just once. V is TRBV6-6 and J is TRBJ2-7; unclear D gene. CDR1 MNHNY and CDR2 SVGAGI come from the germline V gene (reference sequence). The length of the CDR3 is 13 residues. V was cut by 5 bases and J by 4 bases, with 12 bases left in between. The CDR3 DNA reads as TGTGCCAGCAGTCCTAGTAATACGTACGAGCAGTACTTC. Translating gives CASSPSNTYEQYF.